The 18 T cell receptor beta chains below were found in one sample sequenced in a study of cytomegalovirus exposure and HLA in healthy donors. The data were produced by immunoSEQ multiplex PCR, yet TCRdb's version contains in-frame clones alone and is incomplete. The table shows 180,000 or so clones, with about nine tenths occurring only once. The sequenced sample consisted of PBMCs. The receptors here all came from a man younger than 40 in good health and CMV-seropositive.

The chain recombines TRBV5-1 with TRBJ1-2; TRBD1 is a possible D gene (6 bases). The germline CDR1 and CDR2 sequences are SGHRS and YFSETQ. Trimming shortened V by 0 bases and J by 4 bases, and 13 bases separated the two germline ends. The CDR3 length is 15 residues. As DNA, the CDR3 is TGCGCCAGCAGCTTGGGGCAGGGGAGTGGCTATGGCTACACCTTC. Amino acid sequence: CASSLGQGSGYGYTF.

The J gene is TRBJ2-6, the V gene TRBV28; 10 nucleotides agree with TRBD2. The CDR3 totals 17 residues. Germline CDR1 MDHEN, CDR2 SYDVKM. V lost 7 bases to trimming and J lost 2 bases; unmatched junction nucleotides: 8. The CDR3 DNA reads TGTGCCAGCACCCCACCGAGCGGGAGGGCTGGGGCCAACGTCCTGACTTTC. It yields the protein CASTPPSGRAGANVLTF.

The DNA of the CDR3 is TGTGCCAGCAGATTGAGCGGGGTCGAGACCCAGTACTTC. Encoded protein: CASRLSGVETQYF. This sequence joins TRBV5-4 and TRBJ2-5; 7 positions agree with TRBD2. Germline CDR1 reads SGHNT; CDR2 reads YYREEE (reference sequence). With V trimmed by 5 bases and J by 5 bases, 6 bases remained unmatched. This CDR3 region has 13 residues.

The chain joins TRBV5-1 to TRBJ1-1; D remains unclear. The CDR3 spans 14 residues. The ends were cut back, 3 bases at V and 0 bases at J, with 9 bases in the middle. Germline V lookup: CDR1 SGHRS, CDR2 YFSETQ. The CDR3 nucleotides are TGCGCCAGCAGCTCCCCCGCTATGAACACTGAAGCTTTCTTT. This translates into CASSSPAMNTEAFF.

This clone was observed a handful of times. The chain has TRBV7-9 and TRBJ1-6; D is unresolved. The CDR3 extends over 11 amino acids. V was shortened by 3 bases and J by 9 bases, with 3 bases between the two germline ends. CDR1 is SEHNR, CDR2 FQNEAQ, per germline (reference sequence). In DNA form, the CDR3 reads TGTGCCAGCAGCTTCAGTTCACCCCTCCACTTT. This codes for CASSFSSPLHF. Full variable domain (outside the CDR3, taken from reference TRBV7-9 and TRBJ1-6): DTGVSQNPRHKITKRGQNVTFRCDPISEHNRLYWYRQTLGQGPEFLTYFQNEAQLEKSRLLSDRFSAERPKGSFSTLEIQRTEQGDSAMYLCASSFSSPLHFGNGTRLTVT.

The chain is built from TRBV5-1 and TRBJ2-2; perhaps TRBD2 as D (6 bases). The V gene lost 5 bases and the J gene lost 2 bases, with 7 bases spanning the gap. Germline lookup yields CDR1 SGHRS and CDR2 YFSETQ. The CDR3 has 13 amino acids. CDR3 sequence (DNA): TGCGCCAGCAGGGGACTCAACACCGGGGAGCTGTTTTTT. It translates to CASRGLNTGELFF. Complete variable domain (other parts from reference TRBV5-1 and TRBJ2-2): KAGVTQTPRYLIKTRGQQVTLSCSPISGHRSVSWYQQTPGQGLQFLFEYFSETQRNKGNFPGRFSGRQFSNSRSEMNVSTLELGDSALYLCASRGLNTGELFFGEGSRLTVL.

This clone was observed a single time. The chain has TRBV27 and TRBJ1-1; D might be TRBD1 (6 bases). V lost 6 bases and J 8 bases, leaving 13 bases between the germline ends. Germline CDR1 is MNHEY and CDR2 is SMNVEV (reference sequence). This CDR3 is 12 amino acids long. As DNA, the CDR3 is TGTGCCAGCAGCAGCGACAGGATAGAAGCTTTCTTT. It specifies CASSSDRIEAFF.

This chain connects TRBV7-9 to TRBJ1-1, with D possibly matching TRBD1 (5 bases). The CDR3 length is 12 residues. Germline CDR1 is SEHNR and CDR2 is FQNEAQ (reference sequence). Trimming removed 5 bases from V and 5 bases from J, with 9 bases in between. The CDR3 bases are TGTGCCAGCAGCCGGGGCGGAACTGAAGCTTTCTTT. It specifies CASSRGGTEAFF.

V usage is TRBV5-1 and J usage is TRBJ1-2, with D maybe TRBD1 (6 bases). CDR3 length: 14 amino acids. CDR1 is SGHRS and CDR2 is YFSETQ in the germline V gene. Trimming cost V 4 bases and J 4 bases, with 14 bases left between them. The CDR3 sequence: CASSTSGTSYGYTF. The CDR3 nucleotides read TGCGCCAGCAGCACTTCCGGGACAAGCTATGGCTACACCTTC.

The chain carries TRBV19 and TRBJ1-1, with D unresolved. Germline CDR1 reads LNHDA; CDR2 reads SQIVND (reference sequence). Trimming took off 9 bases at V and 0 bases at J, with 11 bases between the two ends. The CDR3 spans 13 residues. The CDR3 protein is CASSDKLNTEAFF. For the CDR3, the DNA is TGTGCCAGCTCAGACAAATTGAACACTGAAGCTTTCTTT.

The chain employs TRBV29-1 and TRBJ2-7; 8 bases align to TRBD2. Germline trimming cut 0 bases from V and 1 base from J; bases unmatched to any gene: 5. The CDR3 covers 15 residues. Germline CDR1 SQVTM, CDR2 ANQGSEA. This chain's CDR3 is CSVEETQRESYEQYF. The CDR3 DNA is TGCAGCGTTGAAGAAACACAGCGGGAGTCCTACGAGCAGTACTTC.

CDR3 coding DNA: TGTGCCAGCAGCAGGACCATCCAAGAGACCCAGTACTTC. Protein: CASSRTIQETQYF. The genes are TRBV11-2 and TRBJ2-5, with no clear D. V was trimmed by 5 bases and J by 1 base, leaving 8 bases between them. This CDR3 has 13 amino acids. CDR1 is SGHAT and CDR2 is FQNNGV in the germline V gene.

This clone was counted between two and nine times. The chain has TRBV6-1 and TRBJ2-3, with D possibly being TRBD2 (5 bases). Germline V gene sequence: CDR1 MNHNS, CDR2 SASEGT. The V end lost 1 base, the J end lost 4 bases, and 12 bases lay between the germline ends. The CDR3 is 15 amino acids. The CDR3, as DNA: TGTGCCAGCAGTGAAGTTGACGGGGTCGCAGATACGCAGTATTTT. Its translation is CASSEVDGVADTQYF.

The J gene is TRBJ2-1, the V gene TRBV5-4; TRBD2 is a possible D gene (5 bases). This CDR3 is built from 11 residues. Germline V lookup: CDR1 SGHNT, CDR2 YYREEE (reference sequence). Deletions cut 2 bases from V and 9 bases from J, with 6 bases between. In DNA form, the CDR3 reads TGTGCCAGCAGCTTAGCGGCTGAGCAGTTCTTC. Protein product: CASSLAAEQFF.

The gene calls are TRBV2 and TRBJ2-3; TRBD2 matches at 10 bases. The germline CDR1 and CDR2 sequences are SNHLY and FYNNEI. The CDR3 consists of 15 residues. J was trimmed by 5 bases and V by 10 bases; bases with no gene match: 12. The DNA for the CDR3 is TGTGCCACGGGCCGGGCTAGCGGGAGTGGAGATACGCAGTATTTT. Protein: CATGRASGSGDTQYF.

This chain uses TRBV7-8 with TRBJ1-2, with 7 bases that match TRBD1. The CDR3 contains 16 residues. The V and J ends lost 4 bases and 2 bases, in that order; junction bases with no gene match: 10. CDR1 is SGHVS, CDR2 FQNEAQ, per germline. The CDR3 loop is CASSYHGTQGNYGYTF. The CDR3 DNA sequence: TGTGCCAGCAGCTATCACGGGACACAGGGGAACTATGGCTACACCTTC.

The rearrangement uses TRBV2 and TRBJ1-2; D call uncertain. Germline V lookup: CDR1 SNHLY, CDR2 FYNNEI. Trimming stripped 6 bases from V and 8 bases from J, with 13 bases between. The CDR3 runs to 12 residues. The DNA of the CDR3 is TGTGCCAGCAGACTGAAAATTGAGGGCTACACCTTC. Translation gives CASRLKIEGYTF. The full variable domain, rest sourced from reference TRBV2 and TRBJ1-2, is EPEVTQTPSHQVTQMGQEVILRCVPISNHLYFYWYRQILGQKVEFLVSFYNNEISEKSEIFDDQFSVERPDGSNFTLKIRSTKLEDSAMYFCASRLKIEGYTFGSGTRLTVV.

Turning to this clone: Within the sample, other DNA sequences also encode this same CDR3. The CDR3 here is CASSLGGTTNEKLFF. As DNA, the CDR3 is TGCGCCAGCAGCTTGGGCGGGACAACTAATGAAAAACTGTTTTTT. The rearrangement links TRBV5-1 to TRBJ1-4; D uncertain. Trimming removed 0 bases from V and 0 bases from J, with 6 bases in between. Germline assignment: CDR1 SGHRS and CDR2 YFSETQ. This CDR3 region has 15 residues.